The clone carrying this T cell receptor beta chain was picked up one time. Its target is not known. The data were taken from a study of OX40 agonist ivuxolimab in advanced cancers. In the study overall: Cancers in dose escalation were hepatocellular, melanoma, renal cell and head and neck. The group had a mean age of 60 years, ranged from about 23 to 85, and was 80% to 85% male. Study results and limitations: Fewer expanded clones were found on average in CD4+ than in CD8+ T cells. Among the lowest peripheral clonal expansion occurred in 0.1-3.0 mg/kg partial responders.

The CDR3 totals 14 residues. Trimming at V came to 5 bases and at J to 2 bases, leaving 5 bases not matched to a gene. Germline-derived CDR1 and CDR2 are LNHDA and SQIVND (reference sequence). Sequenced by immunoSEQ multiplex PCR; TCRdb stores in-frame clones only, minus some. The sample consists of some 85,000 clones, about 88% of them appearing once. The source of this sequence is an adult with an advanced solid tumor such as melanoma, head and neck, liver or kidney cancer. The source material was CD4+ or CD8+ T cells sorted from blood, sampled in a trial of the OX40 agonist ivuxolimab. The rearrangement links TRBV19 to TRBJ1-2; 7 positions agree with TRBD1. The chain's CDR3 is CASSRQGLNYGYTF. The CDR3 DNA is TGTGCCAGTAGTCGACAGGGTCTGAACTATGGCTACACCTTC.